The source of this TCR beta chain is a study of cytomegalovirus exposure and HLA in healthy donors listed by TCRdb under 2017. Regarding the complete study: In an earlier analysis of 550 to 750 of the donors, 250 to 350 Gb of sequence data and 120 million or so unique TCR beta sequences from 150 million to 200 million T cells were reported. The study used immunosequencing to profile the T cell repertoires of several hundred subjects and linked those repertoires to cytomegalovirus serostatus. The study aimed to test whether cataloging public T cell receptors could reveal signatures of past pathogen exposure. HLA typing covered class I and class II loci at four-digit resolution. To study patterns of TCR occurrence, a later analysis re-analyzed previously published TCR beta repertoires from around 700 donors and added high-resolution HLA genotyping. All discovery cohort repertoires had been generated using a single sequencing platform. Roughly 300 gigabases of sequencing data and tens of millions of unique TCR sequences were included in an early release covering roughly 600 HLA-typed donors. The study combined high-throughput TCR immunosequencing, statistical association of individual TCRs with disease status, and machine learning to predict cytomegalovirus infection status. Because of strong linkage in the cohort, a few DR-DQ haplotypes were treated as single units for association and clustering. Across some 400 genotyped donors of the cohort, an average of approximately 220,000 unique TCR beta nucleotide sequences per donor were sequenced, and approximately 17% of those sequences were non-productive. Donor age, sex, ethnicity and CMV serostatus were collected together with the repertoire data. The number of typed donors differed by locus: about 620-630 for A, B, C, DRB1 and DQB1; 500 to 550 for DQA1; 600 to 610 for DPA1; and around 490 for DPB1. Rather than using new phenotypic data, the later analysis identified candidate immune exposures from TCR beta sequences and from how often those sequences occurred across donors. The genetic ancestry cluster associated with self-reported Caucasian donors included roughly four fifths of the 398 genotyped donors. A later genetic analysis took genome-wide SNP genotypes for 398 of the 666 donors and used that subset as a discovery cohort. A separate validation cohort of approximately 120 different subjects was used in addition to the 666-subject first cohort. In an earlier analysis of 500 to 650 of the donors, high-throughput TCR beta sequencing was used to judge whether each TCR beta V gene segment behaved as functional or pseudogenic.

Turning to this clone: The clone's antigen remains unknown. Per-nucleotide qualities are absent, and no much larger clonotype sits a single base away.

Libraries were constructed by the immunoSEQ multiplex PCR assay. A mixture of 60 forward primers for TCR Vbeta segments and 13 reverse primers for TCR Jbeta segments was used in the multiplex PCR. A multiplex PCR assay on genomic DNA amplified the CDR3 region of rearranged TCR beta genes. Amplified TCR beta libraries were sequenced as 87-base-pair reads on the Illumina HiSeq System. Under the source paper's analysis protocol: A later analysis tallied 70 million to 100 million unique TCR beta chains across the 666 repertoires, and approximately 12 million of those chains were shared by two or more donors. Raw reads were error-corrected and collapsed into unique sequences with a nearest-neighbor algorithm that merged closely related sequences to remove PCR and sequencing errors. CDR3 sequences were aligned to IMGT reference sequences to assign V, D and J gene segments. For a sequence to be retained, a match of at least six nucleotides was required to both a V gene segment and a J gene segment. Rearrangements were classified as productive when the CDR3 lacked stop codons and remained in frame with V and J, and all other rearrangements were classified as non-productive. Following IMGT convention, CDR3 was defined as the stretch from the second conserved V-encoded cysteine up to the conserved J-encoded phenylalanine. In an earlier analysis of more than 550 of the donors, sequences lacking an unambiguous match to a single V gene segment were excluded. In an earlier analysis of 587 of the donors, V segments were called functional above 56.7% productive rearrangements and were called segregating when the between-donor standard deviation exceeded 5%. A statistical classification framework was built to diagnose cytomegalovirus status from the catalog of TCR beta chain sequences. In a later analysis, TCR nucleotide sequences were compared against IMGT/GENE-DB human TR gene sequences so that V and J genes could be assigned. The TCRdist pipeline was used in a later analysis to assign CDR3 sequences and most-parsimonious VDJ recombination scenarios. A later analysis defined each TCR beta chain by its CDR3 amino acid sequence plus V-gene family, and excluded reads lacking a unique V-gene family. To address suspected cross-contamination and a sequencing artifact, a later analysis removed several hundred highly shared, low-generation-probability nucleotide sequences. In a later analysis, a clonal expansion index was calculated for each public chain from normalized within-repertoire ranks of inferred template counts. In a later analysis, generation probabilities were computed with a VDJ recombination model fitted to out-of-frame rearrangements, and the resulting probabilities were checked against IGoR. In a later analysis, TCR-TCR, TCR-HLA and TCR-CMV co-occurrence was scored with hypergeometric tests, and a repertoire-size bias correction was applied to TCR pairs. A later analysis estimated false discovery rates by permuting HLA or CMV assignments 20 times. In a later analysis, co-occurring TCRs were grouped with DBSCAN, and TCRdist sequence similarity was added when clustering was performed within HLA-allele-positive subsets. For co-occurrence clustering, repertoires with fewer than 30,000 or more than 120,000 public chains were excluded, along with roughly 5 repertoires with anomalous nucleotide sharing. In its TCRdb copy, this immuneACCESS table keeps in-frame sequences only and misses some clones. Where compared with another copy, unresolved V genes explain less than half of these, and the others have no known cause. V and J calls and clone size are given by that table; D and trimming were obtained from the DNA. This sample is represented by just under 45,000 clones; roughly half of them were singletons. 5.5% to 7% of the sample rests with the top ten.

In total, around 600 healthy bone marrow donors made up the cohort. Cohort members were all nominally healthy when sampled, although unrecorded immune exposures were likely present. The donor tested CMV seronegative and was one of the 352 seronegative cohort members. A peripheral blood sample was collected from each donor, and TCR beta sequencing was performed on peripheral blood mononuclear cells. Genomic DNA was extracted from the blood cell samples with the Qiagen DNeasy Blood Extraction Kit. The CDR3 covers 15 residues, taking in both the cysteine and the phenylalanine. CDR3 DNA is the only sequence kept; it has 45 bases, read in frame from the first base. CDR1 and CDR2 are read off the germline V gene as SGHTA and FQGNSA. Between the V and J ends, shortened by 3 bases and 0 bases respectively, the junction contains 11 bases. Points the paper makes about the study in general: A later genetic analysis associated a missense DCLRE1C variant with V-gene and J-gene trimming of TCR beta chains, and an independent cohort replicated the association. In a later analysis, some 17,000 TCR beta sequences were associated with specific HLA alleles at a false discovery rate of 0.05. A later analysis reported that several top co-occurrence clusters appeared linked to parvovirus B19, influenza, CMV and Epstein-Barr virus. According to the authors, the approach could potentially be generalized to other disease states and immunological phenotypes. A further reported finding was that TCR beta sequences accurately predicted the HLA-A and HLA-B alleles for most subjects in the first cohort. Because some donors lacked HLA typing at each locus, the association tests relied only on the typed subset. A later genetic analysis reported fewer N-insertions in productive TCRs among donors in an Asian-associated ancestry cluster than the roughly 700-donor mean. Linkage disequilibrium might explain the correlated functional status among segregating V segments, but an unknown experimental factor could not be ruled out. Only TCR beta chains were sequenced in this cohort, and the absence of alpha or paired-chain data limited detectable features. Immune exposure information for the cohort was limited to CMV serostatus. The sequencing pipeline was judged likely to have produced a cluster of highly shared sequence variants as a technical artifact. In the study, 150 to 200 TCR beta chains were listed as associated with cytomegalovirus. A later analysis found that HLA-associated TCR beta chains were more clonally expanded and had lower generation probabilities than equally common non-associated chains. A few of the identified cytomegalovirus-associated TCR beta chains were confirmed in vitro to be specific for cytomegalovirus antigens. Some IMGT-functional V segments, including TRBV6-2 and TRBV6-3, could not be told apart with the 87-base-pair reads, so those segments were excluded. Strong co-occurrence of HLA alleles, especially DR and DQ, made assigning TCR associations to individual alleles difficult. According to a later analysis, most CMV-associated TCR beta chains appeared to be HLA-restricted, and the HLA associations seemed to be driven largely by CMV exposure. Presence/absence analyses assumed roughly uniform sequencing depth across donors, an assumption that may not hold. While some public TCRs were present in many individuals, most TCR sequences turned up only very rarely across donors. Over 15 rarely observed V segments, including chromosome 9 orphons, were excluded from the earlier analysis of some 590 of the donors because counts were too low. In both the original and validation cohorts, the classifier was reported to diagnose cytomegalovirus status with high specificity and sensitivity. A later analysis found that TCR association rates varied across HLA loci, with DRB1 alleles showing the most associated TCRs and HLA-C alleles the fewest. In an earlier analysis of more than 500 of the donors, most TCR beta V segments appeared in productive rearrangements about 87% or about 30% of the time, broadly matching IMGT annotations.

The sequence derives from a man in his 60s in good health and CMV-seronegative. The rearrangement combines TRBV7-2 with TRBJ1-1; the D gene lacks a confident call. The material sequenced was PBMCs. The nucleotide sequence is TGTGCCAGCAGCTTCCAGGCGATAGTGAACACTGAAGCTTTCTTT. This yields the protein CASSFQAIVNTEAFF.